This TCR beta chain was sequenced for a study of regulatory T cells in long-lasting Graves disease. Germline-derived CDR1 and CDR2 are LNHDA and SQIVND (reference sequence). Trimming pared 3 bases from V and 7 bases from J, leaving 15 bases between. The CDR3 runs to 15 residues. HTBI primers from iRepertoire and Arm-PCR of CDR3 regions yielded the TCR beta libraries. One entry per CDR3 protein, called by TCRdb with MiXCR from the multiplex PCR reads. The table shows around 500,000 distinct CDR3 sequences, with roughly 15% occurring only once. This clonotype was recorded a few times. Specified time point: newly diagnosed GD, antithyroid drugs for less than 3 months. RNA isolated from PBMCs was used to make the TCR library. These data were also filed under a second study, of T cells in Graves' hyperthyroidism and ophthalmopathy. As that study records: With a duration under 2 months, the hyperthyroidism was newly diagnosed in patients aged 18 to 65. Used for diagnoses were clinical symptoms, serum thyroxine and TRAb, thyroid ultrasound and orbital computed tomography. Primed by the HTBI set, a first-round RT-PCR was run on the TCR CDR3.

The rearrangement uses TRBV19 and TRBJ2-2, with a weak D call TRBD1 (5 bases). The sequence derives from a woman aged 35-60 years with Graves disease. The sequencing used peripheral blood mononuclear cells (PBMCs), collected at new diagnosis, from a patient treated with antithyroid drugs. CDR3 nucleotide sequence: TGTGCCAGTAGTATCGCCGAAGGGGTGGGCGGGGAGCTGTTTTTT. This sequence encodes CASSIAEGVGGELFF.